Following are 4 T cell receptor beta chains from one sample sequenced in a study of T cell responses to AZD1222 COVID-19 vaccine. Measured with immunoSEQ multiplex PCR; TCRdb has only the in-frame clones, and not every one. The sample lists under 200,000 clones, about nine tenths seen once, with approximately 5.7% in the top ten. The starting material was peripheral blood, obtained on day 0 of AZD1222 vaccination. The receptors come from an adult in good health.

This chain links TRBV5-7 with TRBJ1-4; a possible D gene is TRBD1 (6 bases). TRBV5-7 is marked as an open reading frame, function uncertain. V lost 2 bases to trimming and J lost 0 bases, with 14 bases between them. The CDR3 loop spans 17 amino acids. CDR3 bases: TGTGCCAGCAGCTTTCCGGGACACCTTGCAACTAATGAAAAACTGTTTTTT. It codes for CASSFPGHLATNEKLFF.

The chain is built from TRBV5-6 and TRBJ1-2; D gene uncertain. With 3 bases removed from V and 4 bases from J, the gap between germline ends came to 16 bases. Germline V gene lookup returns CDR1 SGHDT and CDR2 YYEEEE. The CDR3 sequence is 15 residues long. CDR3 loop: CASSSDGVLVYGYTF. The CDR3 DNA reads TGTGCCAGCAGCTCGGACGGGGTATTGGTCTATGGCTACACCTTC.

This clone was found once. This sequence joins TRBV4-1 and TRBJ1-4; no clear D. V lost 0 bases to trimming and J lost 7 bases, with 9 bases between them. The CDR3 has 14 residues. Germline CDR1 reads MGHRA; CDR2 reads YSYEKL. The CDR3 sequence is CASSQEGWGEKLFF. CDR3 DNA: TGCGCCAGCAGCCAAGAAGGGTGGGGTGAAAAACTGTTTTTT.

This rearrangement joins TRBV27 to TRBJ2-2; 11 bases are a match to TRBD1. This CDR3 is 18 amino acids long. V gave up 5 bases and J gave up 1 base; unmatched junction bases: 9. Germline V gene data show CDR1 as MNHEY and CDR2 as SMNVEV (reference sequence). The CDR3: CASSKDRGLPLNTGELFF. As DNA, the CDR3 is TGTGCCAGCAGTAAGGACAGGGGGCTCCCTTTGAACACCGGGGAGCTGTTTTTT.